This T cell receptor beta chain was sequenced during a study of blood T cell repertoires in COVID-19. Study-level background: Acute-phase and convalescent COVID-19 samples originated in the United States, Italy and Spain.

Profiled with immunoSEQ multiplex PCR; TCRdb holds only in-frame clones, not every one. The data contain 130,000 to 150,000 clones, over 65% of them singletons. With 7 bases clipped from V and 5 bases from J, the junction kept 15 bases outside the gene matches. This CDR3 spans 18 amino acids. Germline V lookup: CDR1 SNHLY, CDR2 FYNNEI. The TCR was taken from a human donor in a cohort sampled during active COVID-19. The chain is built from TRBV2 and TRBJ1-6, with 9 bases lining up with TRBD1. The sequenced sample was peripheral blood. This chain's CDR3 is CASTGPGTGIKNNSPLHF. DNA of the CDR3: TGTGCCAGCACCGGTCCCGGGACAGGGATAAAGAATAATTCACCCCTCCACTTT.